This T cell receptor beta chain was identified during a study of cytomegalovirus exposure and HLA in healthy donors. Whole-study findings and limits: Generally TCR sequences proved uncommon, though certain public TCRs appeared in numerous donors. Beyond CMV serostatus, there was no information to go on about immune exposure. Overall, about 160 TCR beta chains were annotated as cytomegalovirus-associated.

The primer mix had 60 Vbeta and 13 Jbeta primers. This table comes from immunoSEQ multiplex PCR, and its TCRdb copy is limited to in-frame clones, with some not included. The repertoire holds some 140,000 clones, with around 72% as singletons. Only a few counts were recorded for this clone. What it recognizes is unknown. Unmatched junction bases numbered 2, after V lost 4 bases and J lost 3 bases. This CDR3 has 13 amino acids. Per the germline V gene, CDR1 is SGHTA and CDR2 is FQGTGA. This TCR was recovered from a man in his fifties or sixties in good health and CMV-seropositive. This chain links TRBV7-3 with TRBJ1-2, with 7 bases that match TRBD1. Source material: PBMCs. CDR3: CASSSGQYYGYTF. The DNA for the CDR3 is TGTGCCAGCAGCTCGGGACAGTACTATGGCTACACCTTC.